These T cell receptor beta chains were read from a single sample in a study of T cells in Graves' hyperthyroidism and ophthalmopathy. MiXCR was run by TCRdb on the multiplex PCR reads, yielding one entry per CDR3 protein. The sample carries about 720,000 distinct CDR3 sequences, 16% recorded once. The material sequenced was blood. Source of these receptors: a man aged 18 to 35 with Graves' hyperthyroidism. The CDR3 runs from the conserved cysteine through the conserved F or W. A D gene is named only where the DNA matches it firmly. Size tells how often a clone was seen (once, few, many) or the class of an expanded clone, and some rows leave it out.

d_gene: -; j_gene: TRBJ2-1; v_gene: TRBV7-8; abundance: many; CDR3nt: TGTGCCAGCAGCTTGGGCCTAAGGGTCTCCTACAATGAGCAGTTCTTC; CDR3aa: CASSLGLRVSYNEQFF
d_gene: -; j_gene: TRBJ2-7; v_gene: TRBV28; abundance: few; CDR3nt: TGTGCCAGCAGTTTTGGGCCGAGCCAAGACGAGCAGTACTTC; CDR3aa: CASSFGPSQDEQYF
d_gene: -; j_gene: TRBJ1-4; v_gene: TRBV5-1; abundance: -; CDR3nt: TGCGCCAGCAGTCCAACCTCAGGGTTTGAAAAACTGTTTTTT; CDR3aa: CASSPTSGFEKLFF
d_gene: -; j_gene: TRBJ2-1; v_gene: TRBV24-1; abundance: -; CDR3nt: TGTGCCACCAGAGGAGAGGCCGGTGAGCAGTTCTTC; CDR3aa: CATRGEAGEQFF
d_gene: TRBD2; j_gene: TRBJ2-7; v_gene: TRBV20-1; abundance: few; CDR3nt: TGCAGTGCCCGGACTAGCGGGAACGAGCAGTACTTC; CDR3aa: CSARTSGNEQYF
d_gene: -; j_gene: TRBJ2-5; v_gene: TRBV3-1; abundance: -; CDR3nt: TGTGCCAGCAGCCCGCCTGGGGCCCCGGGAGAGACCCAGTACTTC; CDR3aa: CASSPPGAPGETQYF
d_gene: -; j_gene: TRBJ2-5; v_gene: TRBV7-3; abundance: many; CDR3nt: TGTGCCAGCAGCTTAACGCCTAATACCGCAATCCAGTACTTC; CDR3aa: CASSLTPNTAIQYF
d_gene: -; j_gene: TRBJ1-1; v_gene: TRBV2; abundance: few; CDR3nt: TGTGCCACCTTTCAGCAAACGGGTACTGAAGCTTTCTTT; CDR3aa: CATFQQTGTEAFF
d_gene: -; j_gene: TRBJ2-4; v_gene: TRBV18; abundance: many; CDR3nt: TGTGCCAGCTCACCACCCGCAGGGGGCGGGGGCATTCAGTACTTC; CDR3aa: CASSPPAGGGGIQYF
d_gene: -; j_gene: TRBJ1-6; v_gene: TRBV6-2/TRBV6-3; abundance: -; CDR3nt: TGTGCCAGCAGCCCCGCGGGAAATTCACCCCTCCACTTT; CDR3aa: CASSPAGNSPLHF
d_gene: -; j_gene: TRBJ1-1; v_gene: TRBV20-1; abundance: -; CDR3nt: TGCAGTGCTAGAGATCAAAATTCGAGGGGCAGGGTGAACACTGAAGCTTTCTTT; CDR3aa: CSARDQNSRGRVNTEAFF
d_gene: -; j_gene: TRBJ1-1; v_gene: TRBV13; abundance: few; CDR3nt: TGTGCCAGCGCCCTGGGGAATCCCATACTCACTGAAGCTTTCTTT; CDR3aa: CASALGNPILTEAFF
d_gene: -; j_gene: TRBJ2-2; v_gene: TRBV7-6; abundance: -; CDR3nt: TGTGCCAGCAGCTTAAAGGCACTCCCGAACACCGGGGAGCTGTTTTTT; CDR3aa: CASSLKALPNTGELFF
d_gene: -; j_gene: TRBJ1-5; v_gene: TRBV12-3/TRBV12-4; abundance: few; CDR3nt: TGTGCCAGCAGTTCGACGGGATCCGGCGGGCAGCCCCAGCATTTT; CDR3aa: CASSSTGSGGQPQHF
d_gene: -; j_gene: TRBJ2-5; v_gene: TRBV6-1; abundance: many; CDR3nt: TGTGCCAGCAGTGAACACAGCTTCCAAGAGACCCAGTACTTC; CDR3aa: CASSEHSFQETQYF
d_gene: -; j_gene: TRBJ1-1; v_gene: TRBV30; abundance: many; CDR3nt: TGTGCCTGGAGTGGGGGAGATCTCACTGAAGCTTTCTTT; CDR3aa: CAWSGGDLTEAFF
d_gene: TRBD2; j_gene: TRBJ2-2; v_gene: TRBV6-5; abundance: -; CDR3nt: TGTGCCAGCAGTTACTCTCCGGGACTAGCGGGATCTGGGGAGCTGTTTTTT; CDR3aa: CASSYSPGLAGSGELFF
d_gene: -; j_gene: TRBJ1-1; v_gene: TRBV29-1; abundance: few; CDR3nt: TGCAGCTTTACACCAATGAACACTGAAGCTTTCTTT; CDR3aa: CSFTPMNTEAFF
d_gene: TRBD2; j_gene: TRBJ2-3; v_gene: TRBV24-1; abundance: many; CDR3nt: TGTGCCACCAGTGATTGGACTAGCGGGAGCACAGATACGCAGTATTTT; CDR3aa: CATSDWTSGSTDTQYF
d_gene: -; j_gene: TRBJ2-1; v_gene: TRBV7-8; abundance: few; CDR3nt: TGTGCCAGCAGCTTAGCTCTAAAGCCCTACAGGGATGATGAGCAGTTCTTC; CDR3aa: CASSLALKPYRDDEQFF
d_gene: -; j_gene: TRBJ1-1; v_gene: TRBV20-1; abundance: -; CDR3nt: TGCAGTGCACCTACAGAGACTCCTGAAGCTTTCTTT; CDR3aa: CSAPTETPEAFF
d_gene: -; j_gene: TRBJ1-5; v_gene: TRBV28; abundance: -; CDR3nt: TGTGCCAGCACCCCGGGGGATCAGTCCCAGCATTTT; CDR3aa: CASTPGDQSQHF
d_gene: -; j_gene: TRBJ2-5; v_gene: TRBV2; abundance: few; CDR3nt: TGTGCCAGCAGTGAAATACGGAGCGGACTATCCCAAGAGACCCAGTACTTC; CDR3aa: CASSEIRSGLSQETQYF
d_gene: -; j_gene: TRBJ2-1; v_gene: TRBV5-1; abundance: -; CDR3nt: TGCGCCAGCAGCTGGAGGGGGACTACGAGCGATGAGCAGTTCTTC; CDR3aa: CASSWRGTTSDEQFF
d_gene: TRBD1; j_gene: TRBJ1-2; v_gene: TRBV2; abundance: many; CDR3nt: TGTGCCAGCAGTGAAGATCTCACAGGGGAGTATGGCTACACCTTC; CDR3aa: CASSEDLTGEYGYTF
d_gene: TRBD1; j_gene: TRBJ1-5; v_gene: TRBV5-5; abundance: -; CDR3nt: TGTGCCAGCAGTCCGGGACAGGGGGCTGGTCAGCCCCAGCATTTT; CDR3aa: CASSPGQGAGQPQHF
d_gene: -; j_gene: TRBJ2-7; v_gene: TRBV6-1; abundance: -; CDR3nt: TGTGCCAGCAGCACTACCCCAGGGGAGCAGTACTTC; CDR3aa: CASSTTPGEQYF
d_gene: TRBD1; j_gene: TRBJ1-4; v_gene: TRBV7-3; abundance: -; CDR3nt: TGTGCCAGCAGCTCCGGGACAGTCGCAACTAATGAAAAACTGTTTTTT; CDR3aa: CASSSGTVATNEKLFF
d_gene: -; j_gene: TRBJ2-1; v_gene: TRBV11-2; abundance: many; CDR3nt: TGTGCCAGCAGCTTAGATCGGTCTAGCGTATCCGGTGAGCAGTTCTTC; CDR3aa: CASSLDRSSVSGEQFF
d_gene: TRBD2; j_gene: TRBJ2-7; v_gene: TRBV9; abundance: many; CDR3nt: TGTGCCAGCAGCGTGGGACTAGCGGGAGGGTCGGGCTACGAGCAGTACTTC; CDR3aa: CASSVGLAGGSGYEQYF
d_gene: -; j_gene: TRBJ2-5; v_gene: TRBV9; abundance: many; CDR3nt: TGTGCCAGCAGCGTTTGGCCACAGGGCATGCAAGAGACCCAGTACTTC; CDR3aa: CASSVWPQGMQETQYF
d_gene: -; j_gene: TRBJ2-4; v_gene: TRBV7-9; abundance: many; CDR3nt: TGTGCCAGCAGCCCTGACGGGGGCACCATTCAGTACTTC; CDR3aa: CASSPDGGTIQYF